This T cell receptor (beta chain) was recorded in a study of blood T cell repertoires in COVID-19. This CDR3 is built from 14 residues. The ends were cut back, 2 bases at V and 0 bases at J, with 8 bases in the middle. Germline V CDR1 and CDR2: KGHSH, LQKENI. Sequencing was performed with immunoSEQ multiplex PCR; in TCRdb, only in-frame clones are kept and a portion is missing. The sample has over 65,000 clones, 90% seen once. To note about this clone: The same CDR3 also results from other DNA sequences found in this sample.

The gene calls are TRBV18 and TRBJ2-7, with D unresolved. The sequencing sample was made of peripheral blood. This clonotype was obtained from a woman older than 75 with acute or convalescent COVID-19. The CDR3 bases are TGTGCCAGCTCACCATCGACTGACTCCTACGAGCAGTACTTC. Translating gives CASSPSTDSYEQYF.